Shown below are 18 T cell receptor beta chains from a single sample sequenced in a study of regulatory T cells in long-lasting Graves disease. Time point of the sample: persistent/refractory GD, antithyroid drugs over 5 years with positive TRAb. Making the TCR library involved RNA that had been extracted from PBMCs. Sequencing libraries for TCR beta were prepared with iRepertoire HTBI primers and Arm-PCR of CDR3 regions. Via MiXCR, TCRdb re-called the multiplex PCR reads, giving one row per CDR3 protein. Among approximately 380,000 distinct CDR3 sequences listed, less than 25% were seen once. Specimen: peripheral blood mononuclear cells (PBMCs), collected when the disease was refractory, from a patient treated with antithyroid drugs. The receptors stem from a female donor with Graves disease.

This clonotype occurred many times. The genes are TRBV7-2 and TRBJ1-2; TRBD1 aligns across 9 bases. The length of the CDR3 is 14 residues. V trimming: 2 bases; J trimming: 8 bases; junction bases outside the gene matches: 6. Germline V gene data show CDR1 as SGHTA and CDR2 as FQGNSA. CDR3 residues: CASSLKQGAQGYTF. CDR3 nucleotides: TGTGCCAGCAGCTTAAAACAGGGGGCGCAGGGCTACACCTTC.

This clonotype has ten or more counts. The chain couples TRBV10-3 to TRBJ2-5; 8 bases map to TRBD2. This CDR3 is built from 14 residues. From germline, CDR1 is ENHRY and CDR2 SYGVKD. V trimming: 10 bases; J trimming: 5 bases; junction bases outside the gene matches: 12. The CDR3 coding sequence is TGTGCCACCGACGCCAGCGGGAGTGGCGAGACCCAGTACTTC. It yields the protein CATDASGSGETQYF.

V usage is TRBV15 and J usage is TRBJ2-3; D is possibly TRBD1 (6 bases). The CDR3 is 18 residues long. Per the germline V gene, CDR1 is LNHNV and CDR2 is YYDKDF (reference sequence). Trimming cost V 0 bases and J 0 bases, with 16 bases left between them. The CDR3: CATSRDFPGARSTDTQYF. The CDR3 DNA sequence: TGTGCCACCAGCAGAGATTTTCCAGGGGCGCGAAGCACAGATACGCAGTATTTT.

This chain's CDR3 is CSARGGLGGAYQETQYF. In DNA form, the CDR3 reads TGCAGTGCTAGAGGAGGACTAGGGGGGGCGTACCAAGAGACCCAGTACTTC. This chain connects TRBV20-1 to TRBJ2-5; perhaps TRBD2 as D (7 bases). Trimming stripped 1 base from V and 0 bases from J, with 18 bases between. The CDR3 loop spans 17 amino acids. Germline CDR1 and CDR2: DFQATT and SNEGSKA (reference sequence).

In this sample, this clonotype turned up many times. The V gene is TRBV28, the J gene TRBJ2-6; TRBD1 matches at 7 bases. Trimming removed 5 bases from V and 2 bases from J; junction bases left unmatched: 3. This CDR3 has 15 amino acids. Germline V CDR1 and CDR2: MDHEN, SYDVKM. The CDR3 coding sequence is TGTGCCAGCAGTAACGGACAGGCTGGGGCCAACGTCCTGACTTTC. This sequence encodes CASSNGQAGANVLTF.

The chain carries TRBV18 and TRBJ2-6; D uncertain. Germline V gene data show CDR1 as KGHSH and CDR2 as LQKENI. The V end was cut by 0 bases, the J end by 2 bases, with 5 bases between. This CDR3 spans 15 amino acids. CDR3 nucleotide sequence: TGTGCCAGCTCACCACCGTATCCTGGGGCCAACGTCCTGACTTTC. Its translation is CASSPPYPGANVLTF.

This clonotype was counted only a few times. V usage is TRBV7-3 and J usage is TRBJ2-2, with D unclear. This CDR3 region has 14 residues. Trimming cost V 0 bases and J 4 bases, with 6 bases left between them. Germline V gene data show CDR1 as SGHTA and CDR2 as FQGTGA. CDR3 DNA: TGTGCCAGCAGCTTAACGGAAGGCACCGGGGAGCTGTTTTTT. As protein: CASSLTEGTGELFF. Variable domain in full (rest from reference TRBV7-3 and TRBJ2-2): GAGVSQTPSNKVTEKGKYVELRCDPISGHTALYWYRQSLGQGPEFLIYFQGTGAADDSGLPNDRFFAVRPEGSVSTLKIQRTERGDSAVYLCASSLTEGTGELFFGEGSRLTVL.

This clonotype has ten or more counts. This chain links TRBV28 with TRBJ1-5, with 12 positions matching TRBD1. With 6 bases clipped from V and 1 base from J, the junction kept 7 bases outside the gene matches. CDR3 size: 17 residues. Germline CDR1 and CDR2: MDHEN and SYDVKM. The CDR3 nucleotides are TGTGCCAGCAGGGCCGGGACAGGGGGCATCAGCAATCAGCCCCAGCATTTT. It encodes CASRAGTGGISNQPQHF.

On this clonotype itself: The junction and the germline gene differ at one end; a read error may be behind it. The chain couples TRBV5-1 to TRBJ1-2, with 8 bases identical to TRBD1. The CDR3 is 15 residues long. CDR1 SGHRS and CDR2 YFSETQ come from the germline V gene. This CDR3 is CASSPHRGGNYDYTF. DNA of the CDR3: TGCGCCAGCAGCCCTCACAGGGGGGGGAACTATGACTACACCTTC.

This clonotype was counted many times. V usage is TRBV20-1 and J usage is TRBJ2-7, with TRBD2 as a possible D gene (6 bases). Germline values: CDR1 DFQATT, CDR2 SNEGSKA (reference sequence). The CDR3 has 15 amino acids. The ends were cut back, 6 bases at V and 1 base at J, with 19 bases in the middle. Here the CDR3 reads CSASVGASASYEQYF. As DNA, the CDR3 is TGCAGTGCCTCCGTGGGTGCTAGCGCGTCCTACGAGCAGTACTTC.

The chain joins TRBV5-6 to TRBJ1-1, with D unresolved. Germline assignment: CDR1 SGHDT and CDR2 YYEEEE. This CDR3 comprises 16 residues. With 1 base removed from V and 5 bases from J, the gap between germline ends came to 18 bases. CDR3 region: CASSLPLIHAGTEAFF. CDR3 coding DNA: TGTGCCAGCAGCTTGCCCCTGATTCATGCGGGGACTGAAGCTTTCTTT.

J is TRBJ2-1 and V is TRBV6-4, with D perhaps TRBD2 (6 bases). Per germline, CDR1 MRHNA and CDR2 SNTAGT. The CDR3 is 16 amino acids. Trimming took 4 bases from V and 4 from J, leaving 17 bases between them. In nucleotides, the CDR3 is TGTGCCAGCAGTGTACTAAGACTAGAACCGTACAATGAGCAGTTCTTC. Its translation: CASSVLRLEPYNEQFF.

This clonotype showed up just a few times. This rearrangement joins TRBV20-1 to TRBJ2-7, with D possibly called TRBD1 or TRBD2 (5 bases each). The V and J ends lost 4 bases and 2 bases respectively, with 12 bases between them. Germline CDR1 and CDR2: DFQATT and SNEGSKA (reference sequence). The CDR3 runs to 13 residues. The CDR3 sequence is CSATGDLTYEQYF. The CDR3 nucleotides read TGCAGTGCTACCGGGGACCTCACCTACGAGCAGTACTTC.

The V and J genes are TRBV7-2 and TRBJ2-1; D perhaps matches TRBD2 (5 bases). Germline loops: CDR1 SGHTA, CDR2 FQGNSA. The CDR3 is made up of 13 amino acids. With 3 bases removed from V and 4 bases from J, the gap between germline ends came to 7 bases. The CDR3: CASSFKRYNEQFF. DNA for the CDR3: TGTGCCAGCAGCTTTAAGCGGTACAATGAGCAGTTCTTC.

The rearrangement links TRBV7-2 to TRBJ2-5; perhaps TRBD1 as D (5 bases). The CDR3 covers 14 residues. Trimming left V 3 bases short and J 5 bases short, with 13 bases between. Germline loops: CDR1 SGHTA, CDR2 FQGNSA. The CDR3 coding sequence is TGTGCCAGCAGCTTCCGGCCACCAGGGGAGACCCAGTACTTC. As protein: CASSFRPPGETQYF.

This clonotype was counted at least ten times. The chain couples TRBV3-1 to TRBJ1-1; D gene uncertain. V lost 1 base and J lost 1, with 19 bases in between. The CDR3 sequence is 18 residues long. CDR1 and CDR2 (germline): LGHDT, YNNKEL (reference sequence). The CDR3 nucleotides are TGTGCCAGCAGCCAAGTAACCGGATGGACCGGTGGGAACACTGAAGCTTTCTTT. This codes for CASSQVTGWTGGNTEAFF.

The J gene is TRBJ2-2, the V gene TRBV4-3; 9 bases align to TRBD2. V dropped 0 bases and J dropped 3; count of bases not matched to a gene: 8. The CDR3 covers 18 residues. The germline V gene encodes CDR1 LGHNA and CDR2 YSLEER. CDR3 sequence (DNA): TGCGCCAGCAGCCAAGATAGCGTTAGCGGGGGCCACACCGGGGAGCTGTTTTTT. Translating gives CASSQDSVSGGHTGELFF.

This clonotype was recorded a few times. The V gene is TRBV7-2, the J gene TRBJ2-2, with a weak D call TRBD2 (7 bases). Trimming pared 4 bases from V and 4 bases from J, leaving 25 bases between. The CDR3 runs to 19 residues. Germline V CDR1 and CDR2: SGHTA, FQGNSA. The CDR3: CASSSKGGPGRELTGELFF. CDR3 DNA sequence: TGTGCCAGCAGCTCCAAGGGGGGGCCGGGGCGGGAGCTCACCGGGGAGCTGTTTTTT.